The text below deals with one TCR beta chain. As yet, its antigen is unknown. The entry originates in a study of siplizumab effects on memory and regulatory T cells. General study results and limits: Siplizumab brought about a significant reduction in alloreactive sequences traceable to unstimulated CD4+ memory cells. Naive T cells were seen as more diverse than memory cells and as major alloresponse contributors. Solely a minor proportion of alloreactive clones could be assigned to unstimulated subsets.

V was trimmed by 2 bases and J by 1 base, leaving 15 bases between them. CDR1 and CDR2 (germline): SGHRS, YFSETQ. This CDR3 region has 16 residues. The repertoire was sequenced with immunoSEQ multiplex PCR; TCRdb's copy has only in-frame clones and lacks some. Of over 100,000 clones listed, approximately 90% are singletons. The sequence was collected from a human donor in good health. The sample taken for sequencing was Tregs sorted from blood. The genes are TRBV5-1 and TRBJ1-1; unclear D gene. CDR3 in amino acids: CASSFAKRGRNTEAFF. The CDR3 DNA reads TGCGCCAGCAGCTTTGCCAAACGAGGTCGGAACACTGAAGCTTTCTTT.